The subject of this entry is one T cell receptor beta chain. Other DNA sequences in this sample translate to the same CDR3. Sequencing was performed with immunoSEQ multiplex PCR; in TCRdb, only in-frame clones are kept and a portion is missing. Of about 170,000 clones listed, approximately 90% are singletons. The entry originates in a study of control samples from healthy donors and cancer patients. Germline loops: CDR1 SGHRS, CDR2 YFSETQ. The CDR3 is made up of 14 amino acids. Trimming took 0 bases from V and 1 from J, leaving 7 bases between them. This chain uses TRBV5-1 with TRBJ1-1; D is undetermined. Sequencing was performed on blood. The source is a man aged 25-45 years in good health. The CDR3 nucleotides are TGCGCCAGCAGCTTGGTCGGAGAGAACACTGAAGCTTTCTTT. The encoded protein is CASSLVGENTEAFF. Looking up the rest from reference TRBV5-1 and TRBJ1-1 gives the full variable domain: KAGVTQTPRYLIKTRGQQVTLSCSPISGHRSVSWYQQTPGQGLQFLFEYFSETQRNKGNFPGRFSGRQFSNSRSEMNVSTLELGDSALYLCASSLVGENTEAFFGQGTRLTVV.